The rows below give T cell receptor beta chains drawn from one sample of a study of blood T cell repertoires in COVID-19. The table came from immunoSEQ multiplex PCR; TCRdb's copy has only in-frame clones and leaves some out. The data show 140,000 or so clones, about four fifths seen once. The material sequenced was PBMCs or T cells enriched from blood (not recorded which). The receptor source for this set is a man aged 45-65 years who had recovered from COVID-19. CDR3s include the opening cysteine and the closing phenylalanine or tryptophan. The D gene is left open where the match is weak. Clone size is not always given. Where it is, it says once, few, many or a class for expanded clones.

V: TRBV4-3; D: TRBD1; J: TRBJ1-5; size: once; CDR3: CASSPTRTGPYQPQHF; DNA: TGCGCCAGCAGCCCCACAAGGACAGGTCCCTATCAGCCCCAGCATTTT
V: TRBV24-1; D: NA; J: TRBJ2-1; size: NA; CDR3: CATTSFGGSSYNEQFF; DNA: TGTGCCACCACCAGTTTCGGGGGAAGCTCCTACAATGAGCAGTTCTTC
V: TRBV6-2/TRBV6-3; D: NA; J: TRBJ1-4; size: NA; CDR3: CASSYRQAPTNEKLFF; DNA: TGTGCCAGCAGTTACCGACAGGCTCCAACTAATGAAAAACTGTTTTTT
V: TRBV27; D: NA; J: TRBJ1-6; size: once; CDR3: CAIHHLTAYNSPLHF; DNA: TGTGCCATCCACCACCTGACAGCCTACAATTCACCCCTCCACTTT
V: TRBV7-2; D: NA; J: TRBJ2-2; size: once; CDR3: CASSPRTDSGELFF; DNA: TGTGCCAGCAGCCCACGGACAGATTCCGGGGAGCTGTTTTTT
V: TRBV5-4; D: NA; J: TRBJ2-2; size: few; CDR3: CASSSSPVWELFF; DNA: TGTGCCAGCAGCTCGTCGCCGGTTTGGGAGCTGTTTTTT
V: TRBV18; D: TRBD2; J: TRBJ2-1; size: NA; CDR3: CASSPPGLASPNEQFF; DNA: TGTGCCAGCTCACCACCGGGACTAGCTTCGCCCAATGAGCAGTTCTTC
V: TRBV19; D: TRBD1; J: TRBJ1-2; size: NA; CDR3: CASSITGGLTYGYTF; DNA: TGTGCCAGTAGTATTACAGGGGGCTTAACCTATGGCTACACCTTC
V: TRBV9; D: NA; J: TRBJ1-2; size: few; CDR3: CASSVADPGRGGYTF; DNA: TGTGCCAGCAGCGTAGCGGACCCAGGGCGAGGTGGCTACACCTTC
V: TRBV6-2/TRBV6-3; D: TRBD1; J: TRBJ1-4; size: NA; CDR3: CASSGYRTGLQEKLFF; DNA: TGTGCCAGCAGTGGGTACCGGACAGGGCTTCAGGAAAAACTGTTTTTT
V: TRBV18; D: TRBD1; J: TRBJ2-7; size: once; CDR3: CASSPTYGTDTYEQYF; DNA: TGTGCCAGCTCACCTACATACGGGACAGATACCTACGAGCAGTACTTC
V: TRBV19; D: TRBD2; J: TRBJ2-1; size: few; CDR3: CASSISGGSQYNEQFF; DNA: TGTGCCAGTAGTATATCGGGGGGGTCACAATACAATGAGCAGTTCTTC
V: TRBV7-9; D: NA; J: TRBJ2-5; size: once; CDR3: CASSLNSLETQYF; DNA: TGTGCCAGCAGCTTAAATTCTCTAGAGACCCAGTACTTC
V: TRBV19; D: TRBD1; J: TRBJ1-1; size: many; CDR3: CASSMDRLNTEAFF; DNA: TGTGCCAGTAGTATGGACAGGCTGAACACTGAAGCTTTCTTT
V: TRBV29-1; D: TRBD1; J: TRBJ1-4; size: NA; CDR3: CSAPGGHNEKLFF; DNA: TGCAGCGCCCCAGGGGGGCATAATGAAAAACTGTTTTTT
V: TRBV21-1; D: NA; J: TRBJ2-3; size: NA; CDR3: CASSSGRNTDTQYF; DNA: TGTGCCAGCAGCAGTGGGCGAAACACAGATACGCAGTATTTT
V: TRBV4-1; D: TRBD1; J: TRBJ1-3; size: NA; CDR3: CASSQGRARGRGRDGNTIYF; DNA: TGCGCCAGCAGCCAAGGGAGGGCTAGAGGAAGGGGGCGGGATGGAAACACCATATATTTT
V: TRBV29-1; D: TRBD2; J: TRBJ2-7; size: NA; CDR3: CSVARTSGGEHPYEQYF; DNA: TGCAGCGTCGCTAGGACTAGCGGGGGGGAACACCCCTACGAGCAGTACTTC
V: TRBV7-9; D: NA; J: TRBJ1-2; size: NA; CDR3: CASSLSQGVYGYTF; DNA: TGTGCCAGCAGCTTGTCACAGGGCGTCTATGGCTACACCTTC
V: TRBV30; D: TRBD1; J: TRBJ2-7; size: NA; CDR3: CAWSKLKGDRAYEQYF; DNA: TGTGCCTGGAGCAAACTAAAAGGGGACAGGGCCTATGAGCAGTACTTC
V: TRBV7-2; D: TRBD1; J: TRBJ2-7; size: NA; CDR3: CASRGTGDYEQYF; DNA: TGTGCCAGCAGGGGGACAGGGGACTACGAGCAGTACTTC
V: TRBV6-4; D: NA; J: TRBJ1-1; size: NA; CDR3: CASSTEESTEAFF; DNA: TGTGCCAGCAGCACGGAGGAATCCACTGAAGCTTTCTTT
V: TRBV12-3/TRBV12-4; D: NA; J: TRBJ1-1; size: NA; CDR3: CASSLIRNTEAFF; DNA: TGTGCCAGCAGTTTAATTCGGAACACTGAAGCTTTCTTT
V: TRBV11-2; D: TRBD2; J: TRBJ2-5; size: NA; CDR3: CASSFGSSGGETQYF; DNA: TGTGCCAGCAGCTTTGGCTCTAGCGGGGGAGAGACCCAGTACTTC
V: TRBV29-1; D: NA; J: TRBJ2-5; size: few; CDR3: CSVLAGETQYF; DNA: TGCAGCGTTCTAGCCGGGGAGACCCAGTACTTC
V: TRBV11-2; D: TRBD1; J: TRBJ1-2; size: NA; CDR3: CASSLAGQGAEYGYTF; DNA: TGTGCCAGCAGCTTAGCAGGACAGGGGGCGGAGTATGGCTACACCTTC
V: TRBV7-9; D: TRBD1; J: TRBJ2-5; size: NA; CDR3: CASSRGQGAGQETQYF; DNA: TGTGCCAGCAGCCGGGGACAGGGGGCAGGCCAAGAGACCCAGTACTTC
V: TRBV11-1; D: NA; J: TRBJ2-2; size: many; CDR3: CASHGDAATGELFF; DNA: TGTGCCAGTCATGGCGACGCGGCAACCGGGGAGCTGTTTTTT
V: TRBV30; D: NA; J: TRBJ1-2; size: NA; CDR3: CAWVWQNYGYTF; DNA: TGTGCCTGGGTATGGCAGAACTATGGCTACACCTTC
V: TRBV5-1; D: NA; J: TRBJ1-3; size: few; CDR3: CASSLGPLGQGLNSGNTIYF; DNA: TGCGCCAGCAGCTTGGGCCCCCTTGGGCAGGGGCTAAACTCTGGAAACACCATATATTTT
V: TRBV7-9; D: NA; J: TRBJ2-1; size: NA; CDR3: CASSFGPGSSYNEQFF; DNA: NA
V: TRBV27; D: NA; J: TRBJ2-7; size: NA; CDR3: CASSFRQGGYEQYF; DNA: TGTGCCAGCAGTTTCCGCCAGGGTGGCTACGAGCAGTACTTC
V: TRBV6-5; D: TRBD1; J: TRBJ2-5; size: NA; CDR3: CASSYERQGAQTQYF; DNA: TGTGCCAGCAGTTACGAGAGACAGGGGGCGCAGACCCAGTACTTC
V: TRBV7-9; D: NA; J: TRBJ1-3; size: NA; CDR3: CASSSGLISGNTIYF; DNA: TGTGCCAGCAGCTCGGGACTTATCTCTGGAAACACCATATATTTT
V: TRBV18; D: TRBD1; J: TRBJ2-1; size: NA; CDR3: CASSGQGSDEQFF; DNA: TGTGCCAGCTCCGGACAGGGGTCGGATGAGCAGTTCTTC
V: TRBV4-2; D: NA; J: TRBJ1-4; size: NA; CDR3: CASSQPLQGGREKLFF; DNA: TGTGCCAGCAGCCAACCCTTACAGGGTGGAAGAGAAAAACTGTTTTTT
V: TRBV7-9; D: NA; J: TRBJ2-5; size: few; CDR3: CASSLQGWEETQYF; DNA: TGTGCCAGCAGCTTACAGGGGTGGGAAGAGACCCAGTACTTC
V: TRBV5-5; D: NA; J: TRBJ1-2; size: few; CDR3: CASFRRERGANYGYTF; DNA: TGTGCCAGCTTTCGCCGGGAGAGGGGAGCTAACTATGGCTACACCTTC
V: TRBV10-2; D: NA; J: TRBJ1-6; size: NA; CDR3: CASSDDRHGNSPLHF; DNA: TGCGCCAGCAGTGACGACAGGCATGGTAATTCACCCCTCCACTTT
V: TRBV27; D: TRBD2; J: TRBJ2-5; size: NA; CDR3: CASSLSRLAGKETQYF; DNA: TGTGCCAGCAGTTTATCCCGACTAGCGGGGAAAGAGACCCAGTACTTC
V: TRBV7-9; D: TRBD1; J: TRBJ1-4; size: NA; CDR3: CASSLGQGDYEKLFF; DNA: TGTGCCAGCAGCTTAGGACAGGGGGACTATGAAAAACTGTTTTTT
V: TRBV7-3; D: TRBD2; J: TRBJ2-1; size: NA; CDR3: CASSLERGGHNEQFF; DNA: TGTGCCAGCAGCTTAGAGCGGGGGGGCCACAATGAGCAGTTCTTC
V: TRBV19; D: NA; J: TRBJ2-1; size: NA; CDR3: CASNRTPRNEQFF; DNA: TGTGCCAGTAACCGGACACCTAGGAATGAGCAGTTCTTC
V: TRBV18; D: TRBD1; J: TRBJ2-3; size: NA; CDR3: CASSQTGIFTDTQYF; DNA: TGTGCCAGCTCCCAGACAGGGATATTCACAGATACGCAGTATTTT
V: TRBV25-1; D: NA; J: TRBJ1-4; size: NA; CDR3: CASSESGMANEKLFF; DNA: TGTGCCAGCAGTGAATCGGGTATGGCTAATGAAAAACTGTTTTTT
V: TRBV4-3; D: NA; J: TRBJ1-4; size: NA; CDR3: CASSQEEGNEKLFF; DNA: TGCGCCAGCAGCCAAGAGGAGGGTAATGAAAAACTGTTTTTT
V: TRBV27; D: NA; J: TRBJ2-4; size: few; CDR3: CASSFSPGGQDIQYF; DNA: TGTGCCAGCAGTTTCTCCCCGGGGGGCCAGGACATTCAGTACTTC
V: TRBV6-2/TRBV6-3; D: TRBD2; J: TRBJ2-1; size: once; CDR3: CASSYRTSGVDEQFF; DNA: TGTGCCAGCAGTTACCGAACTAGCGGGGTGGATGAGCAGTTCTTC
V: TRBV15; D: NA; J: TRBJ2-5; size: NA; CDR3: CATSRVRGETQYF; DNA: TGTGCCACCAGCAGAGTTAGGGGGGAGACCCAGTACTTC
V: TRBV3-1/TRBV3-2; D: NA; J: TRBJ1-5; size: few; CDR3: CASSQGIHSNQPQHF; DNA: TGTGCCAGCAGCCAAGGAATACATAGCAATCAGCCCCAGCATTTT